A selection of T cell receptor beta chains follows, all from one sample in a study of a mutant IDH1 vaccine in newly diagnosed glioma. What these receptors recognize is not known. The table came from immunoSEQ multiplex PCR; TCRdb's copy has only in-frame clones and leaves some out. The sample lists around 62,000 clones, around 89% occurring once. Sequencing used PBMCs, obtained from a glioma patient whose treatment included an IDH1 peptide vaccine. The receptors stem from a man aged 40-50 years with glioma. Each CDR3 is given with its conserved first and last residue. Each record gives: J gene, D gene, V gene, CDR3 length, CDR3 protein. A D gene is named only where the DNA matches it firmly.

TRBJ2-6,-,TRBV5-4,15,CASSSQGPGANVLTF
TRBJ2-6,TRBD1,TRBV7-2,16,CASSSTGGTGANVLTF
TRBJ2-1,-,TRBV6-6,13,CASSYRTVNEQFF
TRBJ2-3,TRBD1,TRBV6-5,15,CASSYSYGGTGEEYF
TRBJ1-2,-,TRBV30,13,CAWRPRAGYGYTF
TRBJ2-1,TRBD2,TRBV10-3,19,CAISESRGLAGSSYNEQFF
TRBJ2-3,-,TRBV4-1,12,CASSQGRGTQYF
TRBJ1-6,-,TRBV7-2,14,CASSLETFSSPLHF
TRBJ2-6,-,TRBV6-1,15,CASSEGGSGANVLTF
TRBJ1-2,-,TRBV15,15,CATSRDWAVNYGYTF
TRBJ2-4,TRBD1,TRBV5-8,15,CASSLGQGAKNIQYF
TRBJ1-1,-,TRBV6-4,13,CASSETYLTEAFF
TRBJ1-6,-,TRBV28,12,CASSLRNSPLHF
TRBJ2-2,-,TRBV5-3,16,CARSSPTPPNTGELFF
TRBJ2-1,TRBD2,TRBV28,13,CAIQAGGYNEQFF
TRBJ2-3,TRBD2,TRBV6-1,15,CASSERLAVTDTQYF
TRBJ2-3,-,TRBV13,12,CASSFRLDTQYF
TRBJ1-1,-,TRBV14,14,CASSFQPGNTEAFF
TRBJ1-4,TRBD1,TRBV6-6,15,CASSRPGQGYEKLFF
TRBJ2-7,-,TRBV6-6,11,CASSYIYEQYF
TRBJ1-4,-,TRBV5-4,16,CASSLQGSRTNEKLFF
TRBJ2-5,-,TRBV27,14,CASSLKRERETQYF
TRBJ1-5,-,TRBV6-5,16,CASSSNSRGGNQPQHF
TRBJ1-4,TRBD1,TRBV2,15,CASSEDRGSNEKLFF
TRBJ2-1,-,TRBV28,14,CASSFQGSYNEQFF
TRBJ1-2,-,TRBV5-6,13,CASNRGFGDGYTF
TRBJ2-4,TRBD1,TRBV6-5,11,CASRQGSIQYF
TRBJ1-3,TRBD1,TRBV5-1,16,CASSARGTGTGNTIYF
TRBJ2-1,TRBD2,TRBV4-2,17,CASSQGAGSGGYNEQFF
TRBJ1-1,-,TRBV19,14,CASSIGGLNTEAFF
TRBJ1-4,TRBD1,TRBV6-1,17,CASSDPGQGPKGEKLFF
TRBJ2-7,TRBD2,TRBV7-2,15,CASSVTSGETYEQYF
TRBJ1-2,-,TRBV7-9,14,CASSLVNLIYGYTF
TRBJ1-3,-,TRBV7-3,16,CASTLKDLTSGNTIYF
TRBJ2-6,-,TRBV5-4,14,CASSLDPGANVLTF
TRBJ2-1,-,TRBV5-4,15,CASSLGSQKRGEQFF
TRBJ2-1,-,TRBV19,13,CASSPQHEDEQFF
TRBJ1-3,-,TRBV6-5,16,CASSYRGPGTGNTIYF
TRBJ2-2,-,TRBV25-1,15,CASSEYGPYTGELFF
TRBJ2-7,-,TRBV18,13,CASSRGSSYEQYF
TRBJ2-5,TRBD1,TRBV7-2,15,CASRTPGTVQETQYF
TRBJ1-4,TRBD1,TRBV7-9,15,CASSPFGQGTEKLFF
-,-,TRBV18,13,CASSPNLSYEQYF
TRBJ2-2,-,TRBV5-1,14,CASSMSLQTGELFF
TRBJ2-7,TRBD2,TRBV5-1,16,CASSPRPAGDSYEQYF
TRBJ2-5,TRBD2,TRBV28,18,CASSLWGGILAGVETQYF
TRBJ1-2,-,TRBV6-6,16,CASSLSGGARNYGYTF
TRBJ2-3,TRBD2,TRBV19,16,CASSIGTSGSQDTQYF
TRBJ1-2,TRBD1,TRBV27,13,CASRYTGGRGYTF